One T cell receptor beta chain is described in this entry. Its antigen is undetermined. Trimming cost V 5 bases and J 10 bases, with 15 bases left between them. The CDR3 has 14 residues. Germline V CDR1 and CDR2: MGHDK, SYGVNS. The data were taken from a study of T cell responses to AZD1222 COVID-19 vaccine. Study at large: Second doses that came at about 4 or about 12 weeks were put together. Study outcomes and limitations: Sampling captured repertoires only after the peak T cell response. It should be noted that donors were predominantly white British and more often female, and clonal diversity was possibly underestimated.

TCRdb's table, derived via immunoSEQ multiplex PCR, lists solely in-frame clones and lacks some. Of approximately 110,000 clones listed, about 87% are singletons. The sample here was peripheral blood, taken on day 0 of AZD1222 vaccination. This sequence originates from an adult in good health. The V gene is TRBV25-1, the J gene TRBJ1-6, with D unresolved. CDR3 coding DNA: TGTGCCAGCAGTATGCGGGAAAGGATCTCACCCCTCCACTTT. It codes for CASSMRERISPLHF.